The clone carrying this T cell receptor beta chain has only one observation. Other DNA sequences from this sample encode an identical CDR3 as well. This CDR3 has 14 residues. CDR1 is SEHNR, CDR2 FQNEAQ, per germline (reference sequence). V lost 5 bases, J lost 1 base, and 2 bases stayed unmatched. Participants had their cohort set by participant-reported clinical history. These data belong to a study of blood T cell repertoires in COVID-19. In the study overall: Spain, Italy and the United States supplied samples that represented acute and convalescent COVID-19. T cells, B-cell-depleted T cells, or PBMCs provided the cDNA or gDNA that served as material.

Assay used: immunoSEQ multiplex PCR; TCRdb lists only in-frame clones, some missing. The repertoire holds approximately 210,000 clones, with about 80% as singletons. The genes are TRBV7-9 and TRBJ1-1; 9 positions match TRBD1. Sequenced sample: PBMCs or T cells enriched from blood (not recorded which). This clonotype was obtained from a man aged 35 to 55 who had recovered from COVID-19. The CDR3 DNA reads TGTGCCAGCAGCCCGGGACAGGGGAACACTGAAGCTTTCTTT. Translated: CASSPGQGNTEAFF.